These T cell receptor beta chains were read from a single sample in a study of blood T cell repertoires in COVID-19. Measured with immunoSEQ multiplex PCR; TCRdb has only the in-frame clones, and not every one. Altogether about 95,000 clones are present, roughly 76% being singletons, with the ten largest covering less than 6%. The sequenced material came from peripheral blood. Receptors originate from a man older than 75 with COVID-19, enrolled during active disease. CDR3s include the opening cysteine and the closing phenylalanine or tryptophan. Fields, in order: D gene, clone size, J gene, V gene, CDR3 protein, CDR3 DNA. The D gene is left open where the match is weak. Clone size is given for some rows only: seen once, a few or many times, or a class if the clone is expanded.

- once TRBJ1-5 TRBV19 CASREAGDGGQPQHF TGTGCCAGTAGAGAGGCGGGAGATGGTGGTCAGCCCCAGCATTTT
- - TRBJ1-6 TRBV6-1 CASSEGGYNSPLHF TGTGCCAGCAGTGAAGGAGGGTATAATTCACCCCTCCACTTT
TRBD1 - TRBJ1-2 TRBV7-3 CASSQTGGNYGYTF TGTGCCAGCAGCCAGACAGGGGGGAACTATGGCTACACCTTC
- - TRBJ1-2 TRBV28 CASSLSLTANYGYTF TGTGCCAGCAGTTTATCCCTAACAGCTAACTATGGCTACACCTTC
TRBD2 - TRBJ2-1 TRBV5-1 CASSTIPSGGANEQFF TGCGCCAGCAGCACAATACCTAGCGGGGGTGCGAATGAGCAGTTCTTC
- - TRBJ2-5 TRBV19 CASSSGTPYPQETQYF TGTGCCAGTAGTAGCGGGACTCCTTACCCTCAAGAGACCCAGTACTTC
- few TRBJ2-7 TRBV9 CASSVAAGSEQYF TGTGCCAGCAGCGTTGCCGCAGGGTCCGAGCAGTACTTC
- - TRBJ2-3 TRBV9 CASSVDRGRRDTQYF TGTGCCAGCAGCGTAGATCGGGGGAGGCGAGATACGCAGTATTTT
TRBD1 few TRBJ1-2 TRBV2 CASSTTGLVGYTF TGTGCCAGCAGTACGACAGGGCTCGTGGGCTACACCTTC
- - TRBJ2-7 TRBV5-1 CASRIGPLLAGLLSSYEQYF TGCGCCAGCAGAATTGGGCCCCTTTTGGCAGGACTATTATCCTCCTACGAGCAGTACTTC
TRBD1 - TRBJ2-3 TRBV19 CASSMTGVSTDTQYF TGTGCCAGTAGTATGACAGGGGTGAGCACAGATACGCAGTATTTT
- - TRBJ2-5 TRBV9 CASSPLGAVGSTQYF TGTGCCAGCAGCCCGTTGGGAGCGGTGGGATCGACCCAGTACTTC
TRBD2 - TRBJ2-1 TRBV2 CASARPSGGGTPSSYNEQFF TGTGCCAGCGCTAGGCCTAGCGGGGGGGGCACCCCGAGCTCCTACAATGAGCAGTTCTTC
- - TRBJ2-1 TRBV11-1 CASSLDRVYGEQFF TGTGCCAGCAGCTTAGACAGGGTATACGGTGAGCAGTTCTTC
- - TRBJ2-1 TRBV30 CAWSVGQGPSYNEQFF TGTGCCTGGAGTGTGGGGCAGGGTCCTTCCTACAATGAGCAGTTCTTC
TRBD1 - TRBJ2-7 TRBV29-1 CSAGQGRSEQYF TGCAGCGCTGGACAGGGCAGGTCCGAGCAGTACTTC
- - TRBJ1-1 TRBV19 CASSPNRNTEAFF TGTGCCAGTAGTCCCAATAGGAACACTGAAGCTTTCTTT
- - TRBJ1-4 TRBV19 CASSRGEKLFF TGTGCCAGTAGTCGAGGTGAAAAACTGTTTTTT
TRBD1 - TRBJ2-5 TRBV28 CASSLWARGFQETQYF TGTGCCAGCAGTTTATGGGCCAGGGGGTTTCAAGAGACCCAGTACTTC
- - TRBJ1-5 TRBV7-2 CASSLSGGSNQPQHF TGTGCCAGCAGCTTAAGTGGGGGCTCTAATCAGCCCCAGCATTTT
- - TRBJ2-1 TRBV19 CASSRTRGYNEQFF TGTGCCAGTAGTCGTACCAGAGGCTACAATGAGCAGTTCTTC
TRBD1 - TRBJ2-7 TRBV2 CASTRTGQDEQYF TGTGCCAGCACTAGGACAGGGCAGGACGAGCAGTACTTC
- - TRBJ1-5 TRBV19 CASRDRYSNQPQHF TGTGCCAGTAGAGACAGGTATAGCAATCAGCCCCAGCATTTT
TRBD1 - TRBJ1-1 TRBV6-2/TRBV6-3 CASSPWTGMNTEAFF TGTGCCAGCAGTCCCTGGACAGGTATGAACACTGAAGCTTTCTTT
TRBD1 few TRBJ1-4 TRBV5-1 CASSLDGTVVEKLFF TGCGCCAGCAGCCTTGACGGGACAGTAGTTGAAAAACTGTTTTTT
TRBD1 once TRBJ1-1 TRBV19 CASSMGRQGTEAFF TGTGCCAGTAGTATGGGCCGACAGGGCACTGAAGCTTTCTTT
- - TRBJ2-3 TRBV6-5 CASTEFGTDTQYF TGTGCCAGCACGGAGTTCGGCACAGATACGCAGTATTTT
- - TRBJ2-1 TRBV29-1 CSVVVTVSYNEQFF TGCAGCGTTGTCGTGACAGTTTCCTACAATGAGCAGTTCTTC
TRBD2 - TRBJ2-7 TRBV7-2 CASSFSGSGVAYEQYF TGTGCCAGCAGCTTTTCGGGTAGCGGGGTGGCCTACGAGCAGTACTTC
- - TRBJ1-2 TRBV28 CASSLGSYGYTF TGTGCCAGCAGTTTAGGCTCGTATGGCTACACCTTC
TRBD1 once TRBJ2-2 TRBV7-8 CASSLTTGGYTGELFF TGTGCCAGCAGCTTAACTACAGGGGGCTATACCGGGGAGCTGTTTTTT